Below, 10 T cell receptor beta chains from the same sample are listed, as sequenced in a study of cytomegalovirus exposure and HLA in healthy donors. A multiplex PCR was run with 60 Vbeta primers and 13 Jbeta primers. TCRdb's table, derived via immunoSEQ multiplex PCR, lists solely in-frame clones and lacks some. This listing includes 65,000 to 85,000 clones. The specimen sequenced was PBMCs. The source of these receptors is a woman in her 30s in good health and CMV-seronegative.

The gene calls are TRBV28 and TRBJ1-2; no clear D. Trimming removed 3 bases at V and 8 bases at J, with 22 bases between. Germline V gene data show CDR1 as MDHEN and CDR2 as SYDVKM. This CDR3 region has 16 residues. CDR3 sequence reads: CASSFSVPPASGGYTF. The CDR3 nucleotides are TGTGCCAGCAGTTTTAGCGTCCCCCCGGCATCTGGGGGCTACACCTTC.

This chain connects TRBV18 to TRBJ1-5; D is uncertain. Trimming stripped 1 base from V and 5 bases from J, with 12 bases between. The germline CDR1 and CDR2 sequences are KGHSH and LQKENI. This CDR3 comprises 15 residues. The CDR3 loop is CASSPLQEAHQPQHF. The CDR3 region has the DNA TGTGCCAGCTCACCACTGCAGGAGGCTCATCAGCCCCAGCATTTT.

The gene calls are TRBV6-6 and TRBJ2-1; TRBD2 aligns across 11 bases. The CDR3 has 15 amino acids. Per germline, CDR1 MNHNY and CDR2 SVGAGI (reference sequence). The junction had 5 bases not matched to a gene; V was cut back by 0 bases and J by 10 bases. The CDR3 DNA is TGTGCCAGCAGTTACTCGGCTAGCGGGAGGAAAGAGCAGTTCTTC. It codes for CASSYSASGRKEQFF.

This sequence joins TRBV5-6 and TRBJ2-7, with 14 bases matching TRBD2. CDR3 size: 15 residues. Germline V gene data show CDR1 as SGHDT and CDR2 as YYEEEE. The J segment lost 7 bases and the V segment lost 4 bases, leaving 7 bases of the junction unmatched. DNA for the CDR3: TGTGCCAGCAGCGTGGGACTAGCGGGAGTCAGGGAGCAGTACTTC. Protein: CASSVGLAGVREQYF. The full variable domain, in which reference TRBV5-6 and TRBJ2-7 provide the parts outside the CDR3, is DAGVTQSPTHLIKTRGQQVTLRCSPKSGHDTVSWYQQALGQGPQFIFQYYEEEERQRGNFPDRFSGHQFPNYSSELNVNALLLGDSALYLCASSVGLAGVREQYFGPGTRLTVT.

The V gene is TRBV19, the J gene TRBJ2-7; the match to TRBD1 covers 7 bases. The CDR3 runs to 15 residues. Germline CDR1 is LNHDA and CDR2 is SQIVND (reference sequence). V shed 4 bases and J 5 bases; nucleotides not matched to a gene: 11. In DNA form, the CDR3 reads TGTGCCAGTAGTACCGTGACAGGGATAGAACACGAGCAGTACTTC. Its translation is CASSTVTGIEHEQYF.

The chain uses TRBV7-3 and TRBJ2-2; D not resolved. Trimming removed 7 bases from V and 6 bases from J, with 15 bases in between. The germline CDR1 and CDR2 sequences are SGHTA and FQGTGA. The CDR3 totals 14 residues. The CDR3 sequence: CASKRSASAGELFF. The CDR3 bases are TGTGCCAGCAAGAGGAGCGCGTCGGCCGGGGAGCTGTTTTTT. Full variable domain (outside the CDR3, taken from reference TRBV7-3 and TRBJ2-2): GAGVSQTPSNKVTEKGKYVELRCDPISGHTALYWYRQSLGQGPEFLIYFQGTGAADDSGLPNDRFFAVRPEGSVSTLKIQRTERGDSAVYLCASKRSASAGELFFGEGSRLTVL.

The gene calls are TRBV30 and TRBJ1-1; D gene uncertain. This CDR3 is 11 amino acids long. Deletions cut 4 bases from V and 3 bases from J, with 6 bases between. From germline, CDR1 is GTSNPN and CDR2 SVGIG (reference sequence). The CDR3 loop reads CAWNLDTEAFF. In DNA form, the CDR3 reads TGTGCCTGGAACTTGGACACTGAAGCTTTCTTT.

This chain connects TRBV30 to TRBJ2-1; D remains unclear. Germline CDR1 is GTSNPN and CDR2 is SVGIG (reference sequence). This CDR3 spans 11 amino acids. V dropped 1 base and J dropped 9 bases, with 7 bases sitting between them. DNA for the CDR3: TGTGCCTGGAGTGGGTCCAGTGAGCAGTTCTTC. Its protein product is CAWSGSSEQFF.

The chain combines TRBV18 with TRBJ2-7; D unclear. The CDR3 covers 12 residues. With 3 bases removed from V and 2 bases from J, the gap between germline ends came to 5 bases. Germline values: CDR1 KGHSH, CDR2 LQKENI. CDR3: CASSPATYEQYF. In nucleotides, the CDR3 is TGTGCCAGCTCACCGGCAACCTACGAGCAGTACTTC.

The chain carries TRBV7-2 and TRBJ2-7; tentatively, D is TRBD1 (6 bases). V shed 1 base and J shed 3 bases, with 10 bases lying between them. The V gene's germline CDR1 is SGHTA and CDR2 FQGNSA. This CDR3 is built from 14 residues. CDR3 residues: CASSLVAGVYEQYF. DNA for the CDR3: TGTGCCAGCAGCTTAGTGGCAGGGGTCTACGAGCAGTACTTC.